The sequence of this T cell receptor beta chain was determined in a study of CD8+ T cells in alopecia areata. Whole-study findings and limits: Affected lesional scalp, above all in alopecia totalis/universalis, was more clonal than normal scalp.

The treatment here: oral pan-JAK inhibitor, 5-10 mg twice daily. PBMCs yielded sorted CD4+ and CD8+ T cells. As for this clone: Its antigen is undetermined.

Isolated RNA was reverse transcribed into cDNA used as the sequencing template. The repertoire was sequenced with immunoSEQ multiplex PCR; TCRdb's copy has only in-frame clones and lacks some. The data contain around 270,000 clones, roughly 64% of them singletons. Germline lookup yields CDR1 SNHLY and CDR2 FYNNEI. With 6 bases clipped from V and 3 bases from J, the junction kept 7 bases outside the gene matches. This CDR3 contains 14 residues. The specimen comprised CD4+ T cells sorted from blood, sampled at week 24, from a patient treated with tofacitinib. The V and J genes are TRBV2 and TRBJ2-7; 8 nucleotides agree with TRBD1. This TCR derives from a human donor with alopecia areata. CDR3 in amino acids: CASRSRTGSYEQYF. The CDR3, as DNA: TGTGCCAGCAGGTCCCGGACAGGGAGCTACGAGCAGTACTTC.